These 8 T cell receptor beta chains were sequenced from one sample in a study of blood T cell repertoires in COVID-19 (dated by TCRdb to 2020 to 2021). The protocol used for the library was the immunoSEQ multiplex PCR assay. As stored in TCRdb, this immuneACCESS dataset retains in-frame rearrangements with V and J assigned. A fraction of the clones does not appear; measured against another copy, unresolved V genes explain less than half of the discrepancy, and the remainder lacks a known reason. This sample holds under 200,000 clones; approximately 88% were observed only once. The top ten hold roughly an eighth of the sample. The sequenced material came from peripheral blood. The source of these receptors is a man aged 18 to 29 with active or convalescent COVID-19.

The V gene is TRBV18, the J gene TRBJ2-1; 11 positions agree with TRBD1. Germline CDR1 is KGHSH and CDR2 is LQKENI. Trimming took 5 bases from V and 6 from J; bases not matched to a gene: 12. The CDR3 spans 17 residues. The CDR3 is CASSTTSGTGGINEQFF. The CDR3 nucleotides read TGTGCCAGCTCAACGACCTCCGGGACAGGGGGAATCAATGAGCAGTTCTTC.

This clone has only a few counts. CDR3 loop: CAIGQGPSYEQYF. In DNA, the CDR3 is TGTGCCATCGGACAGGGGCCCTCCTACGAGCAGTACTTC. The rearrangement joins TRBV10-3 to TRBJ2-7, with TRBD1 matching 9 bases. The CDR3 totals 13 residues. Germline trimming cut 8 bases from V and 0 bases from J; bases unmatched to any gene: 2. Germline assignment: CDR1 ENHRY and CDR2 SYGVKD.

This chain connects TRBV15 to TRBJ2-3, with 13 bases identical to TRBD2. The CDR3 contains 16 residues. Germline trimming cut 0 bases from V and 6 bases from J; bases unmatched to any gene: 3. Germline V gene sequence: CDR1 LNHNV, CDR2 YYDKDF (reference sequence). The chain's CDR3 is CATSRDLTSGRDTQYF. The CDR3 DNA follows: TGTGCCACCAGCAGAGATCTGACTAGCGGGAGGGATACGCAGTATTTT.

This rearrangement joins TRBV4-1 to TRBJ2-1; possibly TRBD2 for D (6 bases). There are 12 residues in the CDR3. The V gene lost 5 bases and the J gene lost 8 bases, with 10 bases spanning the gap. The germline CDR1 and CDR2 sequences are MGHRA and YSYEKL. CDR3 nucleotides: TGCGCCAGCAGCGTGGGAGGAGATGAGCAGTTCTTC. Encoded protein: CASSVGGDEQFF.

The chain employs TRBV18 and TRBJ2-4; a weak D match, TRBD2 (6 bases). V lost 2 bases to trimming and J lost 0 bases, with 14 bases between them. CDR3 length: 17 amino acids. CDR1 and CDR2 from the germline V gene are KGHSH and LQKENI. Here the CDR3 DNA reads TGTGCCAGCTCACCATTGGGGAGGAGTAAAGCCAAAAACATTCAGTACTTC. Translating it yields CASSPLGRSKAKNIQYF.

This sequence joins TRBV5-1 and TRBJ2-1, with 9 bases identical to TRBD2. J was trimmed by 9 bases and V by 0 bases; bases with no gene match: 7. CDR3 length equals 15 residues. Germline-derived CDR1 and CDR2 are SGHRS and YFSETQ. The CDR3 DNA reads as TGCGCCAGCAGCTTGGAAGGCGGGGGGGCCGGTGAGCAGTTCTTC. It translates to CASSLEGGGAGEQFF.

The chain carries TRBV10-1 and TRBJ2-4; TRBD1 matches 7 bases. Germline CDR1 reads WNHNN; CDR2 reads SYGVQD (reference sequence). Trimming took 2 bases from V and 0 from J; bases not matched to a gene: 10. The CDR3 runs 18 residues. The CDR3 DNA is TGCGCCAGCAGTGAGCCGGGACAGACCGTTTTAGCCAAAAACATTCAGTACTTC. It is translated as CASSEPGQTVLAKNIQYF.

The chain couples TRBV5-6 to TRBJ2-7, with a possible D match to TRBD2 (6 bases). Trimming removed 0 bases from V and 5 bases from J, with 6 bases in between. The CDR3 covers 12 residues. Per the germline V gene, CDR1 is SGHDT and CDR2 is YYEEEE. In DNA, the CDR3 is TGTGCCAGCAGCTTGGGGGGGGACGAGCAGTACTTC. Translation gives CASSLGGDEQYF.